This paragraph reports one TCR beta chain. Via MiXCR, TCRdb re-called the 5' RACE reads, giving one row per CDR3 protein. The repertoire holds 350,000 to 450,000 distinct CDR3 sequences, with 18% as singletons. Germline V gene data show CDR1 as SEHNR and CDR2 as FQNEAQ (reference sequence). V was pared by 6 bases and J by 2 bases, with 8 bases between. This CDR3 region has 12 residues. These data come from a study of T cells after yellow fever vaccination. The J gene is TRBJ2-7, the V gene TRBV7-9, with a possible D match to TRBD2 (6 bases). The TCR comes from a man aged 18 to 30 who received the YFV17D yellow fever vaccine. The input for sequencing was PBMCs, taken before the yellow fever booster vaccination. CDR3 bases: TGTGCCAGCAGTTCGGGGGCCTACGAGCAGTACGTC. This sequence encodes CASSSGAYEQYV.